These 24 T cell receptor beta chains were all obtained from the same sample, sequenced in a study of cytomegalovirus exposure and HLA in healthy donors. Sequenced by immunoSEQ multiplex PCR; TCRdb stores in-frame clones only, minus some. Here the sample spans about 260,000 clones, 80% to 95% being singletons. Sequenced sample: PBMCs. These receptors all stem from a woman aged 25 to 39 in good health and CMV-seronegative.

The V call is TRBV11-2, the J call TRBJ2-1, with D hard to call. The V end was cut by 0 bases, the J end by 5 bases, with 17 bases between. CDR1 and CDR2 from the germline V gene are SGHAT and FQNNGV. This CDR3 is built from 17 residues. The CDR3 DNA follows: TGTGCCAGCAGCTTAGACCAACTCCATTTGGGCCACAATGAGCAGTTCTTC. This translates into CASSLDQLHLGHNEQFF.

The rearrangement links TRBV29-1 to TRBJ2-7; perhaps TRBD1 as D (6 bases). The CDR3 sequence is 15 residues long. The ends were cut back, 4 bases at V and 1 base at J, with 17 bases in the middle. Germline assignment: CDR1 SQVTM and CDR2 ANQGSEA. Here the CDR3 DNA reads TGCAGCGTTGTTCTCCCACAGGGTCTGTCCTACGAGCAGTACTTC. Its protein product is CSVVLPQGLSYEQYF.

The chain uses TRBV11-2 and TRBJ2-5; either TRBD1 or TRBD2 may supply D (5 bases each). The CDR3 consists of 15 residues. Trimming removed 5 bases at V and 3 bases at J, with 16 bases between. CDR1 and CDR2 from the germline V gene are SGHAT and FQNNGV. CDR3 protein: CASSPGRLAEETQYF. The DNA for the CDR3 is TGTGCCAGCAGCCCGGGGCGGCTAGCCGAAGAGACCCAGTACTTC.

The chain employs TRBV11-1 and TRBJ2-3, with 10 positions matching TRBD2. CDR1 is SGHAT, CDR2 FQDESV, per germline (reference sequence). V trimming: 4 bases; J trimming: 2 bases; junction bases outside the gene matches: 3. This CDR3 has 15 residues. CDR3 region: CASSWTSGFTDTQYF. Written as DNA, the CDR3 is TGTGCCAGCAGCTGGACTAGCGGCTTCACAGATACGCAGTATTTT.

V gene TRBV7-9 combines with J gene TRBJ2-7, with TRBD2 identical over 11 bases. The V gene's germline CDR1 is SEHNR and CDR2 FQNEAQ (reference sequence). The CDR3 has 17 amino acids. The trim removed 2 bases at V and 3 bases at J, leaving 9 bases unmatched. CDR3 in amino acids: CASSLLLAGEKGYEQYF. The CDR3 DNA follows: TGTGCCAGCAGCTTACTACTAGCGGGAGAGAAGGGCTACGAGCAGTACTTC.

The J gene is TRBJ2-7, the V gene TRBV5-4; TRBD2 agrees at 7 bases. V shed 0 bases and J 5 bases; nucleotides not matched to a gene: 8. The CDR3 is made up of 15 amino acids. Germline loops: CDR1 SGHNT, CDR2 YYREEE (reference sequence). CDR3 residues: CASSLVGRAANEQYF. The CDR3, as DNA: TGTGCCAGCAGCTTGGTGGGGAGGGCCGCTAACGAGCAGTACTTC. The entire variable domain, with the rest obtained from reference TRBV5-4 and TRBJ2-7, is as follows: ETGVTQSPTHLIKTRGQQVTLRCSSQSGHNTVSWYQQALGQGPQFIFQYYREEENGRGNFPPRFSGLQFPNYSSELNVNALELDDSALYLCASSLVGRAANEQYFGPGTRLTVT.

The chain has TRBV6-6 and TRBJ1-3; TRBD1 matches 11 bases. V lost 5 bases, J lost 6 bases, and 3 bases stayed unmatched. CDR1 and CDR2 (germline): MNHNY, SVGAGI (reference sequence). There are 14 residues in the CDR3. The DNA of the CDR3 is TGTGCCAGCAGTCAAGGACAGGGGGCAAACACCATATATTTT. As protein: CASSQGQGANTIYF.

The V and J genes are TRBV27 and TRBJ1-5; no clear D. V gave up 6 bases and J gave up 5 bases, with 17 bases separating them. Germline-derived CDR1 and CDR2 are MNHEY and SMNVEV (reference sequence). CDR3 size: 15 residues. CDR3 DNA sequence: TGTGCCAGCAGACGGACGTCGTCCGCGGATCAGCCCCAGCATTTT. This translates into CASRRTSSADQPQHF.

The rearrangement joins TRBV7-9 to TRBJ2-1, with D perhaps TRBD1 or TRBD2 (5 bases each). Germline loops: CDR1 SEHNR, CDR2 FQNEAQ (reference sequence). Trimming shortened V by 4 bases and J by 4 bases, and 14 bases separated the two germline ends. The CDR3 contains 15 residues. CDR3 sequence: CASSSPGTPYNEQFF. The CDR3 region has the DNA TGTGCCAGCAGCTCTCCCGGGACGCCGTACAATGAGCAGTTCTTC.

The chain links TRBV6-6 to TRBJ1-2, with D perhaps TRBD1 (5 bases). The V gene lost 6 bases and the J gene lost 4 bases, with 15 bases spanning the gap. The CDR3 consists of 14 residues. Germline CDR1 and CDR2: MNHNY and SVGAGI (reference sequence). The CDR3 nucleotides are TGTGCCAGCAGCTCCGGGGGGTTTGGCTATGGCTACACCTTC. Amino acid sequence: CASSSGGFGYGYTF.

The rearrangement joins TRBV5-1 to TRBJ2-7; D not certain. Germline assignment: CDR1 SGHRS and CDR2 YFSETQ. The CDR3 runs to 11 residues. V lost 0 bases and J lost 6, with 4 bases in between. For the CDR3, the DNA is TGCGCCAGCAGCTTGGGGGCCGAGCAGTACTTC. Its translation is CASSLGAEQYF. The full variable domain, rest sourced from reference TRBV5-1 and TRBJ2-7, is KAGVTQTPRYLIKTRGQQVTLSCSPISGHRSVSWYQQTPGQGLQFLFEYFSETQRNKGNFPGRFSGRQFSNSRSEMNVSTLELGDSALYLCASSLGAEQYFGPGTRLTVT.

This chain joins TRBV9 and TRBJ2-1; 9 bases are a match to TRBD2. The CDR3 loop spans 16 amino acids. The V segment lost 0 bases and the J segment 6 bases; nucleotides outside the gene matches: 7. CDR1 and CDR2 (germline): SGDLS, YYNGEE. CDR3 protein: CASSVVGSGRPNEQFF. The CDR3 DNA follows: TGTGCCAGCAGCGTAGTTGGTAGCGGGAGACCCAATGAGCAGTTCTTC.

Details on this clone: The junction departs from germline at one end; a sequencing error may be responsible. The chain carries TRBV28 and TRBJ2-5; perhaps TRBD1 as D (6 bases). The CDR3 is 12 amino acids. Germline values: CDR1 MDHEN, CDR2 SYDVKM. The CDR3 sequence: CANSFGGETQYF. For the CDR3, the DNA is TGTGCCAACAGTTTTGGGGGCGAGACCCAGTACTTC.

The chain links TRBV6-1 to TRBJ2-3; TRBD2 aligns across 8 bases. After removal of 1 base from V and 2 bases from J, the junction contained 5 bases not matched to a gene. The CDR3 consists of 16 residues. The germline V gene has CDR1 MNHNS and CDR2 SASEGT. The CDR3 DNA is TGTGCCAGCAGTGAAGTGTTAGCGGGACTCACAGATACGCAGTATTTT. Encoded protein: CASSEVLAGLTDTQYF.

The rearrangement uses TRBV5-4 and TRBJ2-1; D gene unclear. The CDR3 covers 13 residues. Trimming left V 0 bases short and J 5 bases short, with 6 bases between. In germline, CDR1 is SGHNT, CDR2 YYREEE (reference sequence). DNA for the CDR3: TGTGCCAGCAGCTTGGCTGGGAACAATGAGCAGTTCTTC. Encoded protein: CASSLAGNNEQFF.

This clone occurred a few times. The gene calls are TRBV28 and TRBJ2-7; the match to TRBD2 covers 7 bases. Trimming removed 6 bases from V and 4 bases from J; junction bases left unmatched: 6. The CDR3 has 13 residues. Germline V CDR1 and CDR2: MDHEN, SYDVKM. This CDR3 is CASRAGLSYEQYF. As DNA, the CDR3 is TGTGCCAGCAGGGCGGGACTATCATACGAGCAGTACTTC.

The V and J genes are TRBV4-2 and TRBJ2-5, with D possibly TRBD2 on 7 matching bases. Trimming left V 3 bases short and J 5 bases short, with 16 bases between. The CDR3 is made up of 15 amino acids. CDR1 LGHNA and CDR2 YNFKEQ come from the germline V gene. The CDR3 coding sequence is TGTGCCAGCAGCCAGATGGGGGGGCAGGGGGAGACCCAGTACTTC. Protein: CASSQMGGQGETQYF.

The genes are TRBV2 and TRBJ2-1; D is ambiguous. Trimming took 10 bases from V and 5 from J, leaving 21 bases between them. CDR3 length equals 15 residues. The germline V gene encodes CDR1 SNHLY and CDR2 FYNNEI. DNA of the CDR3: TGTGCCACCGCCCGATTTCGTATTGGAAACAATGAGCAGTTCTTC. This gives the protein CATARFRIGNNEQFF.

V and J are TRBV5-1 and TRBJ2-1; TRBD1 might be the D (5 bases). Germline assignment: CDR1 SGHRS and CDR2 YFSETQ. V lost 4 bases, J lost 7 bases, and 21 bases lay in between. CDR3 length: 16 residues. CDR3 sequence: CASSLFADQGRNEQFF. The CDR3 bases are TGCGCCAGCAGCCTCTTTGCGGACCAGGGAAGGAATGAGCAGTTCTTC.

The table lists this clone with a few counts. The DNA for the CDR3 is TGTGCCAGCAGCTTAGATTGGGCAGTGAGCCCTTCCTACGAGCAGTACTTC. Translated: CASSLDWAVSPSYEQYF. The J gene is TRBJ2-7, the V gene TRBV11-2; D call uncertain. The CDR3 totals 17 residues. Deletions cut 0 bases from V and 1 base from J, with 16 bases between. From germline, CDR1 is SGHAT and CDR2 FQNNGV.

In this sample, this clone turned up once. The chain employs TRBV5-1 and TRBJ2-4, with 7 bases identical to TRBD2. CDR3 length: 14 amino acids. Germline CDR1 reads SGHRS; CDR2 reads YFSETQ. The J segment lost 8 bases and the V segment lost 5 bases, leaving 10 bases of the junction unmatched. The CDR3 DNA sequence: TGCGCCAGCAGTTTCAGCGGGACGTCCGACATTCAGTACTTC. Protein sequence: CASSFSGTSDIQYF.

The V and J genes are TRBV5-1 and TRBJ2-1; 9 bases fit TRBD2. This CDR3 is built from 14 residues. Germline trimming cut 4 bases from V and 8 bases from J; bases unmatched to any gene: 7. The V gene's germline CDR1 is SGHRS and CDR2 YFSETQ. CDR3 nucleotides: TGCGCCAGCAGCCCGGGACTAGCTAGCGATGAGCAGTTCTTC. It codes for CASSPGLASDEQFF.

The chain recombines TRBV4-2 with TRBJ2-7; D is undetermined. V lost 4 bases to trimming and J lost 2 bases, with 12 bases between them. Germline V lookup: CDR1 LGHNA, CDR2 YNFKEQ. The CDR3 sequence is 14 residues long. For the CDR3, the DNA is TGTGCCAGCAGCCCAGTAGAGGCCCCCTACGAGCAGTACTTC. Translation gives CASSPVEAPYEQYF.

The V call is TRBV4-1, the J call TRBJ1-2, with D possibly being TRBD1 (5 bases). The CDR3 consists of 17 residues. The germline V and J ends were trimmed by 0 bases and 4 bases, with 18 bases remaining between them. Per the germline V gene, CDR1 is MGHRA and CDR2 is YSYEKL. In nucleotides, the CDR3 is TGCGCCAGCAGCCAAGATCGTACGGTCGGTCAGGGCTATGGCTACACCTTC. The encoded protein is CASSQDRTVGQGYGYTF.